Sequencing of this TCR beta chain was carried out in a study of blood T cell repertoires in COVID-19. Study background: COVID-19 samples collected from the United States, Italy and Spain covered acute and convalescent phases. Nucleic acid was either cDNA or gDNA, and it came from T cells, B-cell-depleted T cells, or PBMCs.

Trimming took 1 base from V and 4 from J; bases not matched to a gene: 4. This CDR3 comprises 16 residues. Germline V gene lookup returns CDR1 LGHNA and CDR2 YSLEER. Original data processing: How many nucleated cells were present was estimated from reference gene primer amplification. The repertoire was sequenced with immunoSEQ multiplex PCR; TCRdb's copy has only in-frame clones and lacks some. From that table come the V and J calls and clone size; the DNA was used to work out D and trimming. This repertoire shows 250,000 to 350,000 clones, 80% to 85% found once; its top ten account for about 15%. This rearrangement joins TRBV4-3 to TRBJ2-5; TRBD2 agrees at 12 bases. Sequencing used peripheral blood. This sequence was found in a person aged 70 to 79 with COVID-19, enrolled during active disease. CDR3 coding DNA: TGCGCCAGCAGCCAAGTGTCTAGCGGGAGGGGAGAGACCCAGTACTTC. Translated: CASSQVSSGRGETQYF.